The source of this TCR beta chain is a study of cytotoxic CD8 clonotypes in ibrutinib-treated CLL. Assay: immunoSEQ multiplex PCR; the TCRdb copy retains only in-frame clones and omits some. The table records 50,000 or so clones, roughly 80% of them present only once. Trimming left V 5 bases short and J 8 bases short, with 18 bases between. The V gene's germline CDR1 is SEHNR and CDR2 FQNEAQ (reference sequence). This CDR3 has 14 amino acids. The chain is built from TRBV7-9 and TRBJ1-2; tentative D call: TRBD1 (5 bases). The sequence derives from a human donor with chronic lymphocytic leukemia. The sample was PBMCs, taken after 24 months of ibrutinib treatment. In DNA form, the CDR3 reads TGTGCCAGCAGCGTGGCCGGCAGGGTGGAAGGCTACACCTTC. This translates into CASSVAGRVEGYTF.